This T cell receptor (beta chain) appears in the sequencing data of a study of cytomegalovirus exposure and HLA in healthy donors. Study-level background: An earlier analysis identified 95 million to 120 million unique TCR beta sequences in about 190 million T cells.

The PCR employed 60 Vbeta primers together with 13 Jbeta primers. Using immunoSEQ multiplex PCR, the repertoire was profiled, and TCRdb retains in-frame clones only, with some absent. This sample has fewer than 60,000 clones, with around 52% found just once. Germline trimming cut 0 bases from V and 4 bases from J; bases unmatched to any gene: 4. This CDR3 comprises 16 residues. Germline assignment: CDR1 MGHRA and CDR2 YSYEKL. The origin of this receptor is a human donor in good health. J is TRBJ1-2 and V is TRBV4-1, with TRBD1 matching 11 bases. Sequencing used PBMCs. CDR3 protein: CASSQDRDRGSYGYTF. The DNA of the CDR3 is TGCGCCAGCAGCCAAGATCGGGACAGGGGGTCCTATGGCTACACCTTC.